Given below is one TCR beta chain in context. Generated by immunoSEQ multiplex PCR, the TCRdb table keeps only in-frame clones and is missing some. This table has some 98,000 clones, over 75% appearing once. The source of the sample is a study of OX40 agonist ivuxolimab in advanced cancers. Germline CDR1 LNHDA, CDR2 SQIVND (reference sequence). This CDR3 region has 12 residues. Trimming took 7 bases from V and 4 from J, leaving 10 bases between them. This chain joins TRBV19 and TRBJ1-1; D might be TRBD1 (6 bases). The source is an adult with an advanced solid tumor such as melanoma, head and neck, liver or kidney cancer. The sequenced sample was CD4+ or CD8+ T cells sorted from blood, obtained in a trial of the OX40 agonist ivuxolimab. The CDR3 loop is CASNLGATEAFF. The DNA for the CDR3 is TGTGCCAGTAACCTGGGGGCCACTGAAGCTTTCTTT.